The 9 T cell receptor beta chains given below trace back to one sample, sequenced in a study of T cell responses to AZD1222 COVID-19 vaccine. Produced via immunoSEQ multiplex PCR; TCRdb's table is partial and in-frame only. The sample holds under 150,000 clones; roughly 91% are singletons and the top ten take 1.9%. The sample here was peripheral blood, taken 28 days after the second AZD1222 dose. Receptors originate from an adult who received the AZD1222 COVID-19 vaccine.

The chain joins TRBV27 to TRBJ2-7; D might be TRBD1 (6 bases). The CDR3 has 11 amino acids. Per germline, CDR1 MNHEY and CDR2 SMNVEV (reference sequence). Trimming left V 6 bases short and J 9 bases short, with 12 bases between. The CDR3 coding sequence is TGTGCCAGCAGATATGGGGGCCGGCAGTACTTC. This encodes CASRYGGRQYF.

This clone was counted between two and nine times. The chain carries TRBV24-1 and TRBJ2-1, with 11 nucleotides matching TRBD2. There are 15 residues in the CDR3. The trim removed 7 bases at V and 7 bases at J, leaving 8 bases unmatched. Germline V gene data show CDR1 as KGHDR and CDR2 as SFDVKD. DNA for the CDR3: TGTGCCACCAGAGCGGGACTAGCGGTAGGGAATGAGCAGTTCTTC. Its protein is CATRAGLAVGNEQFF.

CDR3 amino acids: CASSYSVDRVGETQYF. The CDR3 DNA is TGTGCCAGCAGTTACTCGGTGGACAGGGTAGGGGAGACCCAGTACTTC. The chain has TRBV6-5 and TRBJ2-5; TRBD1 matches 8 bases. The CDR3 is 16 amino acids. V gave up 0 bases and J gave up 5 bases; unmatched junction bases: 8. Per germline, CDR1 MNHEY and CDR2 SVGAGI.

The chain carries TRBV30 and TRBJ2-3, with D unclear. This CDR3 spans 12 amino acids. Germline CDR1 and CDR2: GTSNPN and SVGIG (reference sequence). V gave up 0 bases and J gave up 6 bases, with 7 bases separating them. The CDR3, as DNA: TGTGCCTGGAGTGTCTCTGGGGATACGCAGTATTTT. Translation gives CAWSVSGDTQYF.

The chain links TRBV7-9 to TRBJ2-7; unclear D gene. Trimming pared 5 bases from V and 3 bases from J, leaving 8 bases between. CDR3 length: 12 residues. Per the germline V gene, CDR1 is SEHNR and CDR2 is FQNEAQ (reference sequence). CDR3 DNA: TGTGCCAGCAGCCAGATCTTCTACGAGCAGTACTTC. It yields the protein CASSQIFYEQYF.

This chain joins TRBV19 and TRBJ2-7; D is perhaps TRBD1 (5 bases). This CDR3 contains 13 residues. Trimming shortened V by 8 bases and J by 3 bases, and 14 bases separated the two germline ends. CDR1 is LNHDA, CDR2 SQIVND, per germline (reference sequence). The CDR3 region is CASQYRNLYEQYF. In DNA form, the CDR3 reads TGTGCCAGTCAGTACAGGAACCTCTACGAGCAGTACTTC.

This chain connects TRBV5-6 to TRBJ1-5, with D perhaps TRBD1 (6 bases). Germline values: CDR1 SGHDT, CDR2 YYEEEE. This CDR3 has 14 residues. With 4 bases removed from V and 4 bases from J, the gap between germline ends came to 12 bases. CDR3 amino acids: CASSGGPTNQPQHF. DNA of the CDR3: TGTGCCAGCAGCGGGGGCCCGACAAATCAGCCCCAGCATTTT.

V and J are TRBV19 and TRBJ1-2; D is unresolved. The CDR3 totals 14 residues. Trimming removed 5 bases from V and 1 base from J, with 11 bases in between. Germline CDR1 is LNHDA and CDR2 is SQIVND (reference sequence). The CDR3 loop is CASSLWGNNYGYTF. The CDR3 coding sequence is TGTGCCAGTAGTTTGTGGGGTAATAACTATGGCTACACCTTC.

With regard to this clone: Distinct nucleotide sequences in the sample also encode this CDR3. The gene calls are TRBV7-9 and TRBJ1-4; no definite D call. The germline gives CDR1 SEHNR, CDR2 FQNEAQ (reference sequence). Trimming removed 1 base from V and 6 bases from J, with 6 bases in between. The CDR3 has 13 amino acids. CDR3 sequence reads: CASSLGRDEKLFF. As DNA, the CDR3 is TGTGCCAGCAGCTTAGGGAGGGATGAAAAACTGTTTTTT.